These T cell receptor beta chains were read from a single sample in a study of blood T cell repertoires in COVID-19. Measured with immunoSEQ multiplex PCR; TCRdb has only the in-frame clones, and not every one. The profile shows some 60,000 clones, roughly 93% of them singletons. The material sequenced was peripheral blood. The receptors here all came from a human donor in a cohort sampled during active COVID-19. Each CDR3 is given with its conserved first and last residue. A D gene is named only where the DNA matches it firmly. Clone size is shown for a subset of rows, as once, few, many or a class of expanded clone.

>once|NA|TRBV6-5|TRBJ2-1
CASSRPYSNEQFF
TGTGCCAGCAGCCGTCCTTATAGCAATGAGCAGTTCTTC
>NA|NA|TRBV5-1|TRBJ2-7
CASSFTVSYEQYF
TGCGCCAGCAGCTTCACAGTCTCCTACGAGCAGTACTTC
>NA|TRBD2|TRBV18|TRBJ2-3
CASSPLVSGGGTDTQYF
TGTGCCAGCTCACCACTTGTCAGCGGGGGGGGCACAGATACGCAGTATTTT
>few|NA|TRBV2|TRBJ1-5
CASSRGRTGNQPQHF
TGTGCCAGCAGTCGAGGCCGAACAGGGAATCAGCCCCAGCATTTT
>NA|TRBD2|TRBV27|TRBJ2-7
CASSPSSGGAYEQYF
TGTGCCAGCAGTCCCTCTAGCGGGGGTGCCTACGAGCAGTACTTC
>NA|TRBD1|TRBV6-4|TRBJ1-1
CASSEVGGAGNTEAFF
TGTGCCAGCAGTGAAGTAGGGGGCGCCGGGAACACTGAAGCTTTCTTT
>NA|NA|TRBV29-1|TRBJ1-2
CSVDGVQGRDYGYTF
TGCAGCGTTGATGGGGTTCAGGGGAGGGACTATGGCTACACCTTC
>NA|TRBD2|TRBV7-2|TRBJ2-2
CASSPTRGLAGAPGELFF
TGTGCCAGCAGCCCGACTCGAGGACTAGCGGGAGCCCCCGGGGAGCTGTTTTTT
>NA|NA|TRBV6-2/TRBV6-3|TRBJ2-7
CASSRRQTYEQYF
TGTGCCAGCAGCCGAAGACAGACCTACGAGCAGTACTTC
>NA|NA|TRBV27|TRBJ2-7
CASRRPGGLDTREQYF
TGTGCCAGCCGCCGGCCAGGGGGACTAGATACCCGCGAGCAGTACTTC
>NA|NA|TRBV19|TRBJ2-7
CASSMGGWDEQYF
TGTGCCAGTAGTATGGGGGGATGGGACGAGCAGTACTTC
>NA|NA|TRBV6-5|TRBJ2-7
CATRDGSSYEQYF
TGTGCCACTCGGGACGGGAGCTCCTACGAGCAGTACTTC
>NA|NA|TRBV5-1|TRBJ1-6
CASSLQGGNSPLHF
TGCGCCAGCAGCTTACAGGGCGGGAATTCACCCCTCCACTTT
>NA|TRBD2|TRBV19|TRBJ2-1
CASSGLAGGSYNEQFF
TGTGCCAGTAGTGGACTAGCGGGAGGTTCCTACAATGAGCAGTTCTTC
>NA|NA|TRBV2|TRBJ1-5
CASSEDRWSLNQPQHF
TGTGCCAGCAGTGAAGACAGGTGGTCTCTCAATCAGCCCCAGCATTTT
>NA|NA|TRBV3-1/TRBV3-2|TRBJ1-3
CASSQTGTGNTIYF
TGTGCCAGCAGCCAAACAGGGACCGGAAACACCATATATTTT
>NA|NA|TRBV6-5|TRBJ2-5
CASCRGMQETQYF
TGTGCCAGCTGCAGGGGCATGCAAGAGACCCAGTACTTC
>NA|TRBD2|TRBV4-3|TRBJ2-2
CASSQDSGLAGGATGELFF
TGCGCCAGCAGCCAAGATTCCGGACTAGCGGGAGGGGCCACCGGGGAGCTGTTTTTT
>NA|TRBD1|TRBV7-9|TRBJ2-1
CASSPRDRIYNEQFF
TGTGCCAGCAGCCCCCGGGACAGGATATACAATGAGCAGTTCTTC
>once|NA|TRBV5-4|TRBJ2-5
CASSLVGGSAQGETQYF
TGTGCCAGCAGCTTGGTGGGTGGGTCGGCTCAGGGAGAGACCCAGTACTTC
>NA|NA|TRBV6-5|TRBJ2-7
CASSYSPAGHYEQYF
TGTGCCAGCAGTTACTCCCCTGCGGGCCACTACGAGCAGTACTTC
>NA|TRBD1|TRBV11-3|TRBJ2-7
CASRRDRGRGYEQYF
TGTGCCAGCAGACGCGACAGGGGTAGAGGGTACGAGCAGTACTTC
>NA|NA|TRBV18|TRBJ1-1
CASSPKQNTEAFF
TGTGCCAGCTCACCTAAACAGAACACTGAAGCTTTCTTT
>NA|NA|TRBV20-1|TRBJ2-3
CSASLWGGGDTQYF
TGCAGTGCTAGTCTTTGGGGGGGCGGAGATACGCAGTATTTT
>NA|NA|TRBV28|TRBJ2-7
CASSLLAGASEQYF
TGTGCCAGCAGTTTACTCGCGGGGGCCTCCGAGCAGTACTTC
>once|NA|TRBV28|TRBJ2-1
CASLSARGTDEQFF
TGTGCCAGCCTTTCGGCTAGGGGCACGGATGAGCAGTTCTTC
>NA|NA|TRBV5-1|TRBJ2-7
CASSLGAGTNEQYF
TGCGCCAGCAGCTTGGGCGCGGGAACGAACGAGCAGTACTTC